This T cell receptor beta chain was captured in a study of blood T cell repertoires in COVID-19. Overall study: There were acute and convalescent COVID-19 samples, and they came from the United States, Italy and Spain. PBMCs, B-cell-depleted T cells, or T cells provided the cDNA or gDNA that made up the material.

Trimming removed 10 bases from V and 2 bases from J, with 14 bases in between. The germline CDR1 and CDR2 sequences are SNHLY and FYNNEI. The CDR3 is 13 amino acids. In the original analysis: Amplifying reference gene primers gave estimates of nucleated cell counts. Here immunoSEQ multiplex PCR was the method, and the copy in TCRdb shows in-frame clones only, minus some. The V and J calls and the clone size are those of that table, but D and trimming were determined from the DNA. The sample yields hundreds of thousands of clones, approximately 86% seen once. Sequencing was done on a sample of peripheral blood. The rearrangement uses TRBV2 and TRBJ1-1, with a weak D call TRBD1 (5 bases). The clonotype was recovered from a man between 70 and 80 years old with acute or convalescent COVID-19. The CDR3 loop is CATGRETNTEAFF. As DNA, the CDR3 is TGTGCCACAGGGCGGGAGACTAACACTGAAGCTTTCTTT.